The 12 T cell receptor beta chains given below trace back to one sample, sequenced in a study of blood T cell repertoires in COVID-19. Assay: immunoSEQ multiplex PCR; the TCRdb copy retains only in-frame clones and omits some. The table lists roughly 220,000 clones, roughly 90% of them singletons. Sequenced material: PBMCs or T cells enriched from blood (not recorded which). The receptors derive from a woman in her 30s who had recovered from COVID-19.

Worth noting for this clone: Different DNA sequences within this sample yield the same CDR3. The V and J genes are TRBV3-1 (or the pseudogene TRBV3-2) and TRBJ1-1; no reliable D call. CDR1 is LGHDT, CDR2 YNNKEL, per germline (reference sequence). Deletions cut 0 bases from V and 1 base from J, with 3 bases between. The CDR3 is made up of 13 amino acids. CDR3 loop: CASSQDKNTEAFF. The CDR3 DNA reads TGTGCCAGCAGCCAAGACAAGAACACTGAAGCTTTCTTT.

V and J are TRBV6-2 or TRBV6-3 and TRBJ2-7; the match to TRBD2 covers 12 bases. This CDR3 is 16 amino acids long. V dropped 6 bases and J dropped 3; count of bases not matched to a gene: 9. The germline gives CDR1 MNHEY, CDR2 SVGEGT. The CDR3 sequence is CASSSRLAGAYYEQYF. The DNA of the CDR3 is TGTGCCAGCAGCTCTAGACTAGCGGGGGCCTACTACGAGCAGTACTTC.

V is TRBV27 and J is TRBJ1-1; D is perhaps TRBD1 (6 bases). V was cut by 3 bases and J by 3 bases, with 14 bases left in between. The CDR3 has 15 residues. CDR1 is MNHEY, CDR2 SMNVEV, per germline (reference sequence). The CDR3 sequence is CASSLWGQVHTEAFF. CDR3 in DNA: TGTGCCAGCAGTTTGTGGGGGCAGGTACACACTGAAGCTTTCTTT.

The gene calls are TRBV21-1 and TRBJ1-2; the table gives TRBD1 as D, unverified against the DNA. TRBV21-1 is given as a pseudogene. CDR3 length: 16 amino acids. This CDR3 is CASSKVGFTGGGGYTF. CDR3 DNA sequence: TGTGCCAGCAGCAAAGTAGGTTTCACAGGGGGAGGGGGCTACACCTTC.

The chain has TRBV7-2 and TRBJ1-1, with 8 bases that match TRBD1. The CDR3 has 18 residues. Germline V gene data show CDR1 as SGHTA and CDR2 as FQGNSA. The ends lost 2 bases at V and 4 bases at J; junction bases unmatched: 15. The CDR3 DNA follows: TGTGCCAGCAGCTTACGCAGGGGGCGATCCGGGGGTAGCACTGAAGCTTTCTTT. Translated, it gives CASSLRRGRSGGSTEAFF.

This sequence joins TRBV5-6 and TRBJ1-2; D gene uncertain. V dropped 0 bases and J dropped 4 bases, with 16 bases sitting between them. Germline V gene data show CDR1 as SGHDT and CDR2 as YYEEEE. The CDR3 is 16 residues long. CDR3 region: CASSLDPIDIPYGYTF. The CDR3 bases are TGTGCCAGCAGCTTGGACCCAATTGACATTCCCTATGGCTACACCTTC.

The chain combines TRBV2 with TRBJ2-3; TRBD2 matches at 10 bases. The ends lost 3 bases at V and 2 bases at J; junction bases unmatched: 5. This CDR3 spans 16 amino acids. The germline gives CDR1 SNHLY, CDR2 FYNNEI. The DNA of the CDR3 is TGTGCCAGCAGTGAGGTACTAGCGGGAACCACAGATACGCAGTATTTT. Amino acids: CASSEVLAGTTDTQYF.

Here the CDR3 DNA reads TGCAGCACCCGACAGACATGGAACACTGAAGCTTTCTTT. It specifies CSTRQTWNTEAFF. The chain couples TRBV29-1 to TRBJ1-1; TRBD1 is a possible D gene (5 bases). CDR3 length: 13 amino acids. Germline V lookup: CDR1 SQVTM, CDR2 ANQGSEA. Deletions cut 8 bases from V and 1 base from J, with 14 bases between.

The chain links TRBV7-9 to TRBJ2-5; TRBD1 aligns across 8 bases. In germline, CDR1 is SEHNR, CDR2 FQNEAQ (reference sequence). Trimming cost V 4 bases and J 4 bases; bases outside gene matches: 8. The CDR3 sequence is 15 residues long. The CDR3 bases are TGTGCCAGCAGCTCCCGTGACAGGGGAAGAGAGACCCAGTACTTC. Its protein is CASSSRDRGRETQYF.

Here the CDR3 reads CASSSDRVVYEQYF. For the CDR3, the DNA is TGTGCCAGCAGCTCGGACAGGGTTGTTTACGAGCAGTACTTC. V gene TRBV9 combines with J gene TRBJ2-7, with 8 bases lining up with TRBD1. CDR1 is SGDLS and CDR2 is YYNGEE in the germline V gene. The junction had 7 bases not matched to a gene; V was cut back by 4 bases and J by 4 bases. The length of the CDR3 is 14 residues.

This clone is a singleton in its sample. CDR3 DNA sequence: TGTGCCAGTACCCCGACAGCCAAAGGCAATCAGCCCCAGCATTTT. This codes for CASTPTAKGNQPQHF. This chain links TRBV19 with TRBJ1-5; D might be TRBD1 (5 bases). This CDR3 has 15 amino acids. V gave up 7 bases and J gave up 2 bases, with 15 bases separating them. CDR1 and CDR2 from the germline V gene are LNHDA and SQIVND (reference sequence).

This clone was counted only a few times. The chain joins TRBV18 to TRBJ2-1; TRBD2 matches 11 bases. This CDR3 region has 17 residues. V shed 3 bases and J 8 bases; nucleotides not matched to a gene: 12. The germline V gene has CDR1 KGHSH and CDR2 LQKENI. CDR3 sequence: CASSPYTMGLAVDEQFF. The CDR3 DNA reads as TGTGCCAGCTCACCCTACACCATGGGACTAGCGGTCGATGAGCAGTTCTTC.